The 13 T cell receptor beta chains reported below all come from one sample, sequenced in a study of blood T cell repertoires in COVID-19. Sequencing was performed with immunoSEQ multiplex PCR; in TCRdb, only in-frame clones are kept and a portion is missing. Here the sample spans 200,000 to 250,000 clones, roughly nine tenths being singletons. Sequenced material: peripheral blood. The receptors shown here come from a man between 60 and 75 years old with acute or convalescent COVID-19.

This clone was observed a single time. DNA of the CDR3: TGTGCCAGCAGCTTCCAGTTAACAGGGGGTGTTACAGATACGCAGTATTTT. Protein sequence: CASSFQLTGGVTDTQYF. The gene calls are TRBV7-9 and TRBJ2-3; 8 bases map to TRBD1. The length of the CDR3 is 17 residues. The trim removed 3 bases at V and 3 bases at J, leaving 11 bases unmatched. The germline V gene encodes CDR1 SEHNR and CDR2 FQNEAQ (reference sequence). Full variable domain (rest looked up from reference TRBV7-9 and TRBJ2-3): DTGVSQNPRHKITKRGQNVTFRCDPISEHNRLYWYRQTLGQGPEFLTYFQNEAQLEKSRLLSDRFSAERPKGSFSTLEIQRTEQGDSAMYLCASSFQLTGGVTDTQYFGPGTRLTVL.

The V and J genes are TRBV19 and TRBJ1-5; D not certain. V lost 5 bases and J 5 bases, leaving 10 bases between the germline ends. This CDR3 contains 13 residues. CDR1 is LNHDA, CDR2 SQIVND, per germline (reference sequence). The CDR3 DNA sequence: TGTGCCAGTAGTGGTCCTAGTCATCAGCCCCAGCATTTT. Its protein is CASSGPSHQPQHF.

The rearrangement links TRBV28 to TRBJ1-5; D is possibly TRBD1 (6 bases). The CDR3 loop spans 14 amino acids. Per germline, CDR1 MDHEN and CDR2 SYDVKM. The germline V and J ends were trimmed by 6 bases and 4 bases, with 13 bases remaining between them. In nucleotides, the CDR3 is TGTGCCAGCAGGGTGACAGGATGGAATCAGCCCCAGCATTTT. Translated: CASRVTGWNQPQHF.

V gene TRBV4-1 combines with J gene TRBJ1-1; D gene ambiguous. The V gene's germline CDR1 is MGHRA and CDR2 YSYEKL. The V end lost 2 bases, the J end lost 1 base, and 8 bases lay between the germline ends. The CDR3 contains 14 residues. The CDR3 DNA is TGCGCCAGCAGCCAATTAGTCGGGAACACTGAAGCTTTCTTT. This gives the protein CASSQLVGNTEAFF.

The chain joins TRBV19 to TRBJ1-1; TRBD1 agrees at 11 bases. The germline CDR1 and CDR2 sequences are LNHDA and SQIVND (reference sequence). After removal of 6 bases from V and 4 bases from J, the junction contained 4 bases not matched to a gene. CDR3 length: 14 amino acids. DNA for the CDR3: TGTGCCAGTAGGGGACAGGGGGGTTCCACTGAAGCTTTCTTT. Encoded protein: CASRGQGGSTEAFF.

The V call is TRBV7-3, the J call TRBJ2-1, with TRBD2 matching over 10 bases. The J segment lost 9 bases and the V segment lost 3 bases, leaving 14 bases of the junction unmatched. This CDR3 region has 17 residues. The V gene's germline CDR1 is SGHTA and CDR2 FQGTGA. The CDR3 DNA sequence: TGTGCCAGCAGCTTGAAGACTAGCGGGCCCCGCGGGGGTGAGCAGTTCTTC. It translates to CASSLKTSGPRGGEQFF.

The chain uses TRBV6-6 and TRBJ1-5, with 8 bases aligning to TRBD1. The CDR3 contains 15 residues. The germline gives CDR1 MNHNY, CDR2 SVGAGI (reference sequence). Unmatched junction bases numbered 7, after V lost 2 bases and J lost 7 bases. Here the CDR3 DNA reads TGTGCCAGCAGTTACCCAGGGGGCAGGGGGCAGCCCCAGCATTTT. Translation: CASSYPGGRGQPQHF.

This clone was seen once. The CDR3, as DNA: TGTGCCAGCAGCTTAGGCGGAGGCCACCTGGACGAGCAGTACTTC. Its translation: CASSLGGGHLDEQYF. The chain recombines TRBV11-3 with TRBJ2-7, with D possibly TRBD2 on 5 matching bases. Germline V gene lookup returns CDR1 SGHNT and CDR2 YENEEA. Trimming stripped 1 base from V and 5 bases from J, with 15 bases between. This CDR3 is 15 amino acids long.

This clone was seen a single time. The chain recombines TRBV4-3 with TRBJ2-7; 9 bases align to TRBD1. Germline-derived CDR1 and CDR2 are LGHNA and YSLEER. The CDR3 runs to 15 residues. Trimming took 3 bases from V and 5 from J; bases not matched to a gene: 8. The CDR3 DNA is TGCGCCAGCAGCCACCTACAGGGGGCTACACACGAGCAGTACTTC. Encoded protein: CASSHLQGATHEQYF.

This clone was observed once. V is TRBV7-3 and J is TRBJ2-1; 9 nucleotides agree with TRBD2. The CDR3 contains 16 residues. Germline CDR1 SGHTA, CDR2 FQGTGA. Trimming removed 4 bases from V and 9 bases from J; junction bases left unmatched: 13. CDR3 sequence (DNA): TGTGCCAGCAGCTCCTTAGCGGGAGCCTCCGGGGGTGAGCAGTTCTTC. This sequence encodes CASSSLAGASGGEQFF.

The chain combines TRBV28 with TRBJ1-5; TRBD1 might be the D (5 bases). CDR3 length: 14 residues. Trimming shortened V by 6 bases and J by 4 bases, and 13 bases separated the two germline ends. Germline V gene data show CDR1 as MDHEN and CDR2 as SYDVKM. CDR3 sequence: CASRSFGGNQPQHF. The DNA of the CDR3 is TGTGCCAGCAGGTCCTTCGGGGGTAATCAGCCCCAGCATTTT. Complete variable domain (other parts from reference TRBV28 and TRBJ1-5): DVKVTQSSRYLVKRTGEKVFLECVQDMDHENMFWYRQDPGLGLRLIYFSYDVKMKEKGDIPEGYSVSREKKERFSLILESASTNQTSMYLCASRSFGGNQPQHFGDGTRLSIL.

The CDR3 sequence: CASSQDSRGLQETQYF. The CDR3 DNA sequence: TGCGCCAGCAGCCAAGACTCGCGGGGGCTCCAAGAGACCCAGTACTTC. The V gene is TRBV4-3, the J gene TRBJ2-5, with D possibly matching TRBD2 (7 bases). In germline, CDR1 is LGHNA, CDR2 YSLEER. This CDR3 is built from 16 residues. V lost 0 bases and J lost 1, with 12 bases in between.

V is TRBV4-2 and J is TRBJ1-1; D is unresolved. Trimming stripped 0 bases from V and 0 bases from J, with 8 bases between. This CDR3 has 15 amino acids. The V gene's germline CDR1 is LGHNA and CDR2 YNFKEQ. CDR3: CASSQEPGMNTEAFF. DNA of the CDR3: TGTGCCAGCAGCCAAGAGCCGGGAATGAACACTGAAGCTTTCTTT.